The rows below give T cell receptor beta chains drawn from one sample of a study of shared clonotypes between healthy human individuals. Measured with immunoSEQ multiplex PCR; TCRdb has only the in-frame clones, and not every one. The profile covers 1.5 million to 2.5 million clones, with over 85% appearing a single time and 1% to 1.5% taken by the ten largest. Sequencing was done on a sample of naive CD8+ T cells sorted from blood. These TCRs come from a man younger than 35 in good health. Each CDR3 is given with its conserved first and last residue. D genes are given only for firm matches. The size field is filled for only some rows; it gives once, few, many or a size class.

TRBJ2-4	NA	TRBV28	NA	CASRPFYGVENIQYF	TGTGCCAGCAGACCCTTCTATGGGGTCGAAAACATTCAGTACTTC
TRBJ2-1	NA	TRBV6-4	TRBD2	CASSDRLAGVLEQFF	TGTGCCAGCAGTGACAGACTAGCGGGCGTTCTTGAGCAGTTCTTC
TRBJ1-6	few	TRBV19	NA	CASTDFDPHSPLHF	TGTGCCAGTACCGATTTCGATCCCCATTCACCCCTCCACTTT
TRBJ1-1	NA	TRBV30	TRBD1	CASETGGEAFF	TGTGCCTCAGAGACAGGGGGCGAAGCTTTCTTT
TRBJ2-7	NA	TRBV7-8	TRBD1	CASSPRPPGTGAPYEQYF	TGTGCCAGCAGCCCGCGGCCCCCCGGGACAGGGGCCCCCTACGAGCAGTACTTC
TRBJ1-1	NA	TRBV6-5	NA	CASKPVDSWNTEAFF	TGTGCCAGTAAACCCGTCGACAGTTGGAACACTGAAGCTTTCTTT
TRBJ1-6	NA	TRBV28	NA	CASIGQLAASSYNSPLHF	TGTGCCAGCATAGGCCAGTTGGCCGCCAGCTCCTATAATTCACCCCTCCACTTT
TRBJ1-2	NA	TRBV9	NA	CASSVASSGTLQGYTF	TGTGCCAGCAGCGTAGCCTCCTCCGGGACCCTGCAAGGCTACACCTTC
TRBJ2-5	NA	TRBV2	TRBD1	CASRVGQIQETQYF	TGTGCCAGCAGGGTGGGACAGATACAAGAGACCCAGTACTTC
TRBJ1-1	NA	TRBV9	NA	CASSVGSGNTEAFF	TGTGCCAGCAGCGTAGGGTCAGGGAACACTGAAGCTTTCTTT
TRBJ2-3	NA	TRBV5-1	NA	CASSLEPGTYTDTQYF	TGCGCCAGCAGCTTGGAGCCCGGGACGTACACAGATACGCAGTATTTT
TRBJ1-3	NA	TRBV7-8	NA	CASSTRTVGNTIYF	TGTGCCAGCAGCACCAGGACAGTGGGAAACACCATATATTTT
TRBJ1-5	NA	TRBV5-6	NA	CASSLERAQPQHF	TGTGCCAGCAGCTTGGAGCGGGCTCAGCCCCAGCATTTT
TRBJ2-2	NA	TRBV27	NA	CASSLSGTDNTGELFF	TGTGCCAGCAGTTTATCCGGGACGGATAACACCGGGGAGCTGTTTTTT
TRBJ2-7	NA	TRBV6-1	NA	CASRQVDDRTYEQYF	TGTGCCAGCAGACAGGTGGACGACAGGACCTACGAGCAGTACTTC
TRBJ2-7	NA	TRBV4-1	TRBD1	CASSQARDSLYEQYF	TGCGCCAGCAGCCAAGCCCGGGACAGCCTCTACGAGCAGTACTTC
TRBJ1-1	NA	TRBV5-1	TRBD1	CASSLALGQGDTEAFF	TGCGCCAGCAGCTTGGCCCTGGGACAGGGGGACACTGAAGCTTTCTTT
TRBJ1-3	NA	TRBV6-1	NA	CASSLTTSGGNTIYF	TGTGCCAGCAGCCTAACGACCAGCGGTGGAAACACCATATATTTT
TRBJ1-1	few	TRBV27	NA	CASSLDWGTEAFF	TGTGCCAGCAGTTTAGATTGGGGCACTGAAGCTTTCTTT
TRBJ2-1	NA	TRBV19	TRBD2	CASSIMASGIVYNEQFF	TGTGCCAGTAGTATAATGGCTAGCGGGATAGTCTACAATGAGCAGTTCTTC